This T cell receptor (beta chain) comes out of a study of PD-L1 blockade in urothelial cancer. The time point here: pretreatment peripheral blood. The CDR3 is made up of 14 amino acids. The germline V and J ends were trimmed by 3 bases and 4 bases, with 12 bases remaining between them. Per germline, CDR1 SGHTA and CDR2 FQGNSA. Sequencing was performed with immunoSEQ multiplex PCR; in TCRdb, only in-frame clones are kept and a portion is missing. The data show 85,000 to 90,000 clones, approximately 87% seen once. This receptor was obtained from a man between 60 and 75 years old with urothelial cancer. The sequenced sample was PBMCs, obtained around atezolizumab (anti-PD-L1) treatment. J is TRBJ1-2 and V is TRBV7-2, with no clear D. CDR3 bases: TGTGCCAGCAGCTTGGCAGAGGGTGGCTATGGCTACACCTTC. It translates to CASSLAEGGYGYTF.